This T cell receptor beta chain is drawn from a study of vaccination and CD4 T cells after COVID-19. As for treatment: roughly 11-day PBMC culture with coronavirus spike peptide pools or control peptides (ViraFEST assay). Sequence data for DNA of cultured CD4+ T cells were generated by the Oncomine TCR Beta short-read assay. MiXCR was run by TCRdb on the PCR reads, yielding one entry per CDR3 protein. This table has about 16,000 distinct CDR3 sequences, 56% appearing once. Turning to this clonotype: Its matching antigen is unknown.

The V gene lost 3 bases and the J gene lost 3 bases, with 15 bases spanning the gap. Germline V gives CDR1 SGHRS, CDR2 YFSETQ. There are 15 residues in the CDR3. The chain links TRBV5-1 to TRBJ2-5, with D possibly being TRBD1 (6 bases). The sequencing input was CD4+ T cells from blood, cultured in vitro. The sequence was obtained from a human donor who had recovered from COVID-19. The CDR3 region has the DNA TGCGCCAGCAGCTATACCGGGACACCCGAAGAGACCCAGTACTTC. It is translated as CASSYTGTPEETQYF.